This T cell receptor beta chain is drawn from a study of early T cells in non-severe SARS-CoV-2 infection. As for the study in general: Bulk RNA from unsorted whole blood was sequenced; chains were unpaired.

TCRdb re-analysed the 5' RACE reads in MiXCR, keeping a single row per CDR3 protein. Of roughly 64,000 distinct CDR3 sequences listed, 7% to 10% are singletons. This clonotype was recorded a few times. Trimming removed 4 bases from V and 7 bases from J, with 11 bases in between. Germline V gene sequence: CDR1 SQVTM, CDR2 ANQGSEA. The CDR3 runs 12 residues. This clonotype was obtained from an adult who was a healthcare worker with PCR-confirmed SARS-CoV-2 infection or an uninfected control (not recorded which). This specimen consisted of whole blood, obtained at baseline. The chain couples TRBV29-1 to TRBJ2-1; D is unresolved. CDR3 nucleotide sequence: TGCAGCGTTGCAATCGAGATGAATGAGCAGTTCTTC. It codes for CSVAIEMNEQFF.